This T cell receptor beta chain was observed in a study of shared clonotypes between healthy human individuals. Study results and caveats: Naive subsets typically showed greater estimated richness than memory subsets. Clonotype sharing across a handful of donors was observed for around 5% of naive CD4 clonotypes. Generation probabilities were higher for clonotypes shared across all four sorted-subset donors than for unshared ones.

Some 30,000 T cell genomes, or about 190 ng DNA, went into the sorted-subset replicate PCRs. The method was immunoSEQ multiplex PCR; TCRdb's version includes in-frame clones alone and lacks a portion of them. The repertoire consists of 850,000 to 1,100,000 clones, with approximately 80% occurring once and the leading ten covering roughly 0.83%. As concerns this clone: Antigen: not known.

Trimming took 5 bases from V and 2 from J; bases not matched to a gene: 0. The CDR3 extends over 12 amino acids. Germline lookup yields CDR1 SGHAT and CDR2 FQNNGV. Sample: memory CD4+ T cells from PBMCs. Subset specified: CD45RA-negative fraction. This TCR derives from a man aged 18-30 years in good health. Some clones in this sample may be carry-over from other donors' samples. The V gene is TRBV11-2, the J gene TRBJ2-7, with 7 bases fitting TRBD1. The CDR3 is CASSGQAYEQYF. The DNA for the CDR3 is TGTGCCAGCAGCGGACAGGCCTACGAGCAGTACTTC.